These 23 T cell receptor beta chains share one sample of origin, sequenced in a study of blood T cell repertoires in COVID-19. Method: immunoSEQ multiplex PCR; TCRdb's copy keeps in-frame clones and lacks some. The sample carries tens of thousands of clones, almost 90% recorded once. Sequencing used peripheral blood. The receptors shown here come from a woman older than 75 with acute or convalescent COVID-19.

The chain joins TRBV19 to TRBJ1-1, with D uncertain. V was cut by 5 bases and J by 4 bases, with 14 bases left in between. The CDR3 extends over 14 amino acids. The germline gives CDR1 LNHDA, CDR2 SQIVND (reference sequence). CDR3 DNA sequence: TGTGCCAGTAGTTACAAGTCCCGATCCACTGAAGCTTTCTTT. This sequence encodes CASSYKSRSTEAFF.

The chain couples TRBV7-9 to TRBJ1-1; D gene uncertain. V lost 3 bases and J lost 4, with 6 bases in between. CDR3 size: 12 residues. Germline loops: CDR1 SEHNR, CDR2 FQNEAQ (reference sequence). CDR3 protein: CASSLRVTEAFF. The CDR3 DNA sequence: TGTGCCAGCAGCTTGAGGGTCACTGAAGCTTTCTTT. The variable domain in full, completed from reference TRBV7-9 and TRBJ1-1, reads DTGVSQNPRHKITKRGQNVTFRCDPISEHNRLYWYRQTLGQGPEFLTYFQNEAQLEKSRLLSDRFSAERPKGSFSTLEIQRTEQGDSAMYLCASSLRVTEAFFGQGTRLTVV.

V usage is TRBV29-1 and J usage is TRBJ1-2; 8 bases line up with TRBD1. Trimming removed 5 bases from V and 7 bases from J; junction bases left unmatched: 6. The CDR3 consists of 12 residues. CDR1 and CDR2 from the germline V gene are SQVTM and ANQGSEA. The CDR3 nucleotides read TGCAGCGTTTCGGACAGGGTGGGTGGCTACACCTTC. Amino acid sequence: CSVSDRVGGYTF.

The CDR3 here is CASSIEGTAANYGYTF. As DNA, the CDR3 is TGTGCCAGTAGTATAGAAGGGACAGCTGCTAACTATGGCTACACCTTC. The V call is TRBV19, the J call TRBJ1-2, with 7 positions matching TRBD1. Germline trimming cut 0 bases from V and 0 bases from J; bases unmatched to any gene: 4. The CDR3 is made up of 16 amino acids. Germline V CDR1 and CDR2: LNHDA, SQIVND (reference sequence).

The chain has TRBV2 and TRBJ2-1; 10 bases fit TRBD2. The CDR3 totals 16 residues. The trim removed 6 bases at V and 0 bases at J, leaving 5 bases unmatched. Germline assignment: CDR1 SNHLY and CDR2 FYNNEI. The CDR3 is CASRGGLADSYNEQFF. The CDR3 region has the DNA TGTGCCAGCAGGGGAGGACTAGCGGACTCCTACAATGAGCAGTTCTTC.

The V call is TRBV7-3, the J call TRBJ2-2, with D possibly being TRBD2 (7 bases). Per germline, CDR1 SGHTA and CDR2 FQGTGA. This CDR3 spans 16 amino acids. Between the trimmed V and J ends, which lost 5 bases and 6 bases, there was a span of 19 bases. CDR3 protein: CASSPDAGGPAGELFF. CDR3 nucleotide sequence: TGTGCCAGCAGCCCGGATGCCGGGGGGCCTGCCGGGGAGCTGTTTTTT.

The genes are TRBV29-1 and TRBJ2-5, with a weak D call TRBD2 (6 bases). Germline V gene sequence: CDR1 SQVTM, CDR2 ANQGSEA. Trimming took 7 bases from V and 2 from J, leaving 26 bases between them. The CDR3 loop spans 17 amino acids. CDR3 nucleotide sequence: TGCAGCGCGTTAGACAGAGGGGCGGGGCGCCAACAAGAGACCCAGTACTTC. It yields the protein CSALDRGAGRQQETQYF.

The rearrangement joins TRBV5-5 to TRBJ2-7; D ambiguous. Per germline, CDR1 SGHKS and CDR2 YYEKEE (reference sequence). The CDR3 extends over 15 amino acids. Trimming left V 6 bases short and J 1 base short, with 17 bases between. The CDR3 DNA reads as TGTGCCAGCACCCTCCTGCACTCGCCTTCCTACGAGCAGTACTTC. Its protein is CASTLLHSPSYEQYF.

In DNA, the CDR3 is TGTGCCAGCTCACCAAGTACAGCGGACTATGGCTACACCTTC. This encodes CASSPSTADYGYTF. J is TRBJ1-2 and V is TRBV18; D unclear. CDR1 KGHSH and CDR2 LQKENI come from the germline V gene. Trimming left V 2 bases short and J 3 bases short, with 10 bases between. The CDR3 consists of 14 residues.

The chain has TRBV10-3 and TRBJ2-2; no clear D. Germline CDR1 is ENHRY and CDR2 is SYGVKD. The length of the CDR3 is 13 residues. V shed 8 bases and J shed 9 bases, with 16 bases lying between them. The CDR3 DNA is TGTGCCATCGGAATTGGGCCGCAACGGGAGCTGTTTTTT. It encodes CAIGIGPQRELFF.

This chain links TRBV3-1 (or the pseudogene TRBV3-2) with TRBJ2-5; 12 nucleotides line up with TRBD2. CDR1 and CDR2 (germline): LGHDT, YNNKEL (reference sequence). V dropped 4 bases and J dropped 5; count of bases not matched to a gene: 8. This CDR3 is 16 amino acids long. The CDR3, as DNA: TGTGCCAGCAGCCCATATTTGACTAGCGGGGGTGAGACCCAGTACTTC. Translating gives CASSPYLTSGGETQYF.

The chain has TRBV3-1 (or the pseudogene TRBV3-2) and TRBJ2-5; weak D call: TRBD1 (6 bases). CDR3 size: 14 residues. CDR1 and CDR2 from the germline V gene are LGHDT and YNNKEL (reference sequence). With 3 bases removed from V and 4 bases from J, the gap between germline ends came to 12 bases. The CDR3 reads CASSQGAATETQYF. CDR3 DNA: TGTGCCAGCAGCCAGGGGGCCGCTACAGAGACCCAGTACTTC.

The chain uses TRBV6-5 and TRBJ2-7; possibly TRBD2 for D (7 bases). This CDR3 is 13 amino acids long. V was pared by 4 bases and J by 4 bases, with 11 bases between. In germline, CDR1 is MNHEY, CDR2 SVGAGI. CDR3 DNA: TGTGCCAGCAGTTCGGGGGGCAGGTACGAGCAGTACTTC. Translation gives CASSSGGRYEQYF.

The genes are TRBV11-2 and TRBJ1-2; 7 positions match TRBD1. V dropped 4 bases and J dropped 7; count of bases not matched to a gene: 12. The CDR3 contains 15 residues. Germline CDR1 is SGHAT and CDR2 is FQNNGV. In DNA form, the CDR3 reads TGTGCCAGCAGCTCTCGACAGGGAAGGAAGGCTGGCTACACCTTC. It is translated as CASSSRQGRKAGYTF.

This chain joins TRBV28 and TRBJ1-6; unclear D gene. The germline V and J ends were trimmed by 6 bases and 5 bases, with 11 bases remaining between them. Germline V lookup: CDR1 MDHEN, CDR2 SYDVKM. CDR3 size: 14 residues. CDR3 sequence reads: CASSPTIDNSPLHF. CDR3 DNA sequence: TGTGCCAGCAGCCCAACTATAGATAATTCACCCCTCCACTTT.

This chain joins TRBV5-1 and TRBJ2-3; maybe TRBD2 (6 bases). The germline V and J ends were trimmed by 6 bases and 3 bases, with 17 bases remaining between them. The length of the CDR3 is 15 residues. Germline V gives CDR1 SGHRS, CDR2 YFSETQ. In DNA form, the CDR3 reads TGCGCCAGCACCAAACTAGCAGGTTCGACAGATACGCAGTATTTT. This encodes CASTKLAGSTDTQYF.

This sequence joins TRBV18 and TRBJ2-5, with TRBD1 identical over 8 bases. Germline CDR1 reads KGHSH; CDR2 reads LQKENI. J gave up 5 bases and V 1 base, and 6 bases lay outside the gene matches. CDR3 length equals 15 residues. The CDR3 DNA sequence: TGTGCCAGCTCACCACGACAGGGGCCCGGGGAGACCCAGTACTTC. It encodes CASSPRQGPGETQYF.

The V gene is TRBV5-1, the J gene TRBJ2-3, with D possibly TRBD2 on 7 matching bases. This CDR3 comprises 14 residues. The V end lost 7 bases, the J end lost 3 bases, and 15 bases lay between the germline ends. Germline values: CDR1 SGHRS, CDR2 YFSETQ. CDR3 in DNA: TGCGCCAGCGCGTTCGGGGGGCTGACAGATACGCAGTATTTT. Translation: CASAFGGLTDTQYF.

As regards this clone: In the same sample, other DNA sequences code for this CDR3. The chain combines TRBV15 with TRBJ2-7; D is uncertain. V was trimmed by 1 base and J by 0 bases, leaving 4 bases between them. This CDR3 contains 13 residues. In germline, CDR1 is LNHNV, CDR2 YYDKDF (reference sequence). This chain's CDR3 is CATSRGSSYEQYF. CDR3 sequence (DNA): TGTGCCACCAGCAGAGGGAGCTCCTACGAGCAGTACTTC.

The chain links TRBV5-6 to TRBJ2-3; 11 nucleotides match TRBD2. There are 16 residues in the CDR3. The germline gives CDR1 SGHDT, CDR2 YYEEEE. Losses at the gene ends were 0 bases for V and 6 bases for J; bases not matched to a gene: 6. The CDR3 here is CASSLGGSGRVDTQYF. CDR3 coding DNA: TGTGCCAGCAGCTTGGGAGGTAGCGGGAGGGTGGATACGCAGTATTTT.

The rearrangement uses TRBV5-1 and TRBJ1-1; D is possibly TRBD1 (6 bases). Looked up from germline, CDR1 is SGHRS and CDR2 is YFSETQ. The CDR3 covers 14 residues. V was cut by 5 bases and J by 0 bases, with 11 bases left in between. The CDR3 DNA reads as TGCGCCAGCAGAAAGGACAGCATGAACACTGAAGCTTTCTTT. Protein product: CASRKDSMNTEAFF. The full variable domain, completed using reference TRBV5-1 and TRBJ1-1, is KAGVTQTPRYLIKTRGQQVTLSCSPISGHRSVSWYQQTPGQGLQFLFEYFSETQRNKGNFPGRFSGRQFSNSRSEMNVSTLELGDSALYLCASRKDSMNTEAFFGQGTRLTVV.

The V call is TRBV7-9, the J call TRBJ1-4; D is undetermined. CDR3 length: 16 amino acids. The germline CDR1 and CDR2 sequences are SEHNR and FQNEAQ (reference sequence). V shed 3 bases and J shed 1 base, with 12 bases lying between them. CDR3 residues: CASSFGQTGTNEKLFF. CDR3 DNA: TGTGCCAGCAGCTTTGGGCAGACCGGAACTAATGAAAAACTGTTTTTT.

This clone was seen a handful of times. The V gene is TRBV5-1, the J gene TRBJ1-1; 7 bases agree with TRBD1. CDR3 length equals 13 residues. After removal of 3 bases from V and 4 bases from J, the junction contained 3 bases not matched to a gene. Germline V gives CDR1 SGHRS, CDR2 YFSETQ. Here the CDR3 DNA reads TGCGCCAGCAGCTCGACAGGGACCACTGAAGCTTTCTTT. Residues: CASSSTGTTEAFF.